This TCR beta chain emerged from a study of cytomegalovirus exposure and HLA in healthy donors. Whole-study results and caveats: In a later analysis, common viral pathogens appeared linked to several of the most significant clusters.

Germline CDR1 and CDR2: SGHTA and FQGNSA. V gave up 5 bases and J gave up 1 base, with 8 bases separating them. This CDR3 is built from 13 residues. A remark on this clone: Its antigen is still unknown.

Both 60 Vbeta primers and 13 Jbeta primers went into the PCR. Here immunoSEQ multiplex PCR was the method, and the copy in TCRdb shows in-frame clones only, minus some. The table has about 130,000 clones, 84% seen once. The sequence was obtained from a man in his fifties or sixties in good health and CMV-seronegative. V is TRBV7-2 and J is TRBJ1-1; D gene uncertain. Specimen: PBMCs. For the CDR3, the DNA is TGTGCCAGCAGCACAAGTCGGAACACTGAAGCTTTCTTT. Its translation is CASSTSRNTEAFF.